The clone carrying this TCR beta chain was detected many times. This sample stems from a study of molecular identifiers for immune sequencing clone quantification. V lost 6 bases to trimming and J lost 7 bases, with 18 bases between them. The CDR3 contains 15 residues. Germline V lookup: CDR1 MNHEY, CDR2 SMNVEV (reference sequence). Each CDR3 protein gets one entry after TCRdb re-called the PCR reads with MiXCR. The table lists some 650,000 distinct CDR3 sequences, just under 20% of them singletons, with 0.85% in the top ten. The source material was naive CD8+ T cells from blood, with Jurkat cell RNA spiked in. Subset of the sample: FACS-sorted CD8+CD4-CCR7+CD45RA+ naive T cells. The TCR was taken from a human donor in good health. Some libraries in this study had Jurkat cell RNA spiked in. The chain is built from TRBV27 and TRBJ1-4; D is perhaps TRBD1 (5 bases). CDR3: CASSPEWGFSEKLFF. The CDR3 DNA follows: TGTGCCAGCAGCCCTGAATGGGGGTTTAGTGAAAAACTGTTTTTT.